These 14 T cell receptor beta chains originate from one sample sequenced in a study of tumor and adjacent non-tumor tissue in lung cancer. The template was RNA from unsorted bulk tissue. A modified ARM-PCR protocol with three rounds of nested PCR amplified TCRbeta. TCRdb itself ran the multiplex PCR reads through MiXCR, one entry per CDR3 protein. The sample yields under 150,000 distinct CDR3 sequences, approximately 64% seen once. The sequencing sample was made of lung tumor tissue. The receptors were gathered from a man in his sixties with small cell lung cancer.

The chain employs TRBV5-3 and TRBJ1-2; possible D gene TRBD1, 5 bases. TRBV5-3 is labeled an ORF, and its function is uncertain. V lost 0 bases and J lost 2, with 14 bases in between. The length of the CDR3 is 16 residues. In DNA form, the CDR3 reads TGTGCCAGAAGCTTGGTTGCCTGCAGGGTGAACTATGGCTACACCTTC. It codes for CARSLVACRVNYGYTF.

On this clonotype: The junction differs from germline at one of its ends, possibly a read error. The chain recombines TRBV6-2 or TRBV6-3 with TRBJ2-3, with D possibly being TRBD2 (5 bases). The CDR3 is 14 amino acids. CDR1 is MNHEY and CDR2 is SVGEGT in the germline V gene. The CDR3 DNA follows: TGTGCCAGCACCCCTGTGGGAGTCACAGATACGCAATATTTT. Its protein product is CASTPVGVTDTQYF.

Ten or more counts support this clonotype. The rearrangement joins TRBV6-5 to TRBJ2-3; D remains ambiguous. Germline CDR1 reads MNHEY; CDR2 reads SVGAGI. V dropped 2 bases and J dropped 0 bases, with 6 bases sitting between them. The CDR3 runs 14 residues. The CDR3 nucleotides are TGTGCCAGCAGTTACGGCCTGAGCACAGATACGCAGTATTTT. Amino acids: CASSYGLSTDTQYF.

With respect to this clonotype: This may be a read error: a much more frequent sequence differs by one nucleotide. CDR3 loop: CASSLVTGGTGELFF. The CDR3 nucleotides read TGTGCCAGCAGCTTAGTTACGGGAGGAACCGGGGAGCTGTTTTTT. The chain uses TRBV7-2 and TRBJ2-2, with 7 positions matching TRBD2. The germline gives CDR1 SGHTA, CDR2 FQGNSA. The J segment lost 5 bases and the V segment lost 1 base, leaving 4 bases of the junction unmatched. The CDR3 runs 15 residues. The entire variable domain, with the rest obtained from reference TRBV7-2 and TRBJ2-2, is as follows: GAGVSQSPSNKVTEKGKDVELRCDPISGHTALYWYRQSLGQGLEFLIYFQGNSAPDKSGLPSDRFSAERTGGSVSTLTIQRTQQEDSAVYLCASSLVTGGTGELFFGEGSRLTVL.

This clonotype has only a few counts. Given a much more abundant clone one base away, this may be a read error. The chain employs TRBV11-2 and TRBJ1-4; 7 bases are a match to TRBD1. This CDR3 region has 22 residues. Germline CDR1 reads SGHAT; CDR2 reads FQNNGV. The CDR3 protein is CVSSPNLRGRRRIKEANEKLFF. The DNA for the CDR3 is TGTGTCAGCAGCCCGAATTTAAGGGGGCGCAGGAGGATAAAGGAGGCTAATGAAAAACTGTTTTTT.

Concerning this clonotype: One junction end does not reproduce the germline sequence, and a read error may be involved. The chain couples TRBV29-1 to TRBJ2-1; a weak D match, TRBD1 (7 bases). CDR1 is SQVTM, CDR2 ANQGSEA, per germline. The length of the CDR3 is 15 residues. CDR3 sequence reads: CSAVSQGGSNNEQFF. The CDR3 DNA reads TGCAGCGCTGTGAGTCAGGGGGGTTCGAACAATGAACAGTTCTTC.

This clonotype was observed once. This chain links TRBV6-2 or TRBV6-3 with TRBJ2-7; TRBD2 aligns across 7 bases. The CDR3 sequence is 13 residues long. J gave up 3 bases and V 6 bases, and 5 bases lay outside the gene matches. CDR1 is MNHEY and CDR2 is SVGEGT in the germline V gene. The CDR3 spells CASSSGEGYEQYF. The DNA for the CDR3 is TGTGCCAGCAGCAGCGGGGAGGGCTACGAGCAGTACTTC.

This chain joins TRBV20-1 and TRBJ2-5; TRBD1 matches 7 bases. The CDR3 is made up of 14 amino acids. The J segment lost 1 base and the V segment lost 6 bases, leaving 8 bases of the junction unmatched. The germline V gene encodes CDR1 DFQATT and CDR2 SNEGSKA (reference sequence). Here the CDR3 reads CSARSGTVQETQYF. Here the CDR3 DNA reads TGCAGTGCCAGATCCGGGACAGTCCAAGAGACCCAGTACTTC.

This clonotype was seen repeatedly, ten times or more. This chain joins TRBV6-2 or TRBV6-3 and TRBJ1-1; D is unresolved. With 2 bases removed from V and 5 bases from J, the gap between germline ends came to 12 bases. The germline V gene encodes CDR1 MNHEY and CDR2 SVGEGT. The CDR3 runs to 14 residues. The CDR3 spells CASSYGNRGTEAFF. The CDR3 bases are TGTGCCAGCAGTTACGGTAACCGAGGAACTGAAGCTTTCTTT.

Turning to this clonotype: A much larger clone lies one base from this, so it may be a read error. This chain joins TRBV29-1 and TRBJ1-1; TRBD1 might be the D (5 bases). V gave up 7 bases and J gave up 7 bases, with 16 bases separating them. CDR1 and CDR2 (germline): SQVTM, ANQGSEA. The CDR3 is 12 residues long. CDR3 nucleotide sequence: TGCAGCGCCTCTTGGGACCTCATTGAAGCTTTCTTT. Encoded protein: CSASWDLIEAFF.

This clonotype has just a few counts. This chain uses TRBV11-2 with TRBJ2-3; D call uncertain. Germline V gene sequence: CDR1 SGHAT, CDR2 FQNNGV. The CDR3 extends over 14 amino acids. V was pared by 1 base and J by 10 bases, with 15 bases between. DNA for the CDR3: TGTGCCAGCAGCTTAGCGGGTGAAACAGCCGCGCAGTATTTT. Protein product: CASSLAGETAAQYF.

As for this clonotype: One base away lies a much larger clone, so this may be a sequencing read error. V and J are TRBV6-2 or TRBV6-3 and TRBJ2-3, with 9 bases aligning to TRBD2. V trimming: 2 bases; J trimming: 5 bases; junction bases outside the gene matches: 11. This CDR3 comprises 17 residues. CDR1 is MNHEY, CDR2 SVGEGT, per germline. CDR3 region: CASSYPMAGGPIDTQYF. CDR3 in DNA: TGTGCCAGCAGTTACCCGATGGCGGGAGGGCCTATAGATACGCAGTATTTT.

Points on this clonotype: Since the CDR3 does not end with the conserved phenylalanine or tryptophan, this likely comes from a read error. The genes are TRBV20-1 and TRBJ2-5, with TRBD1 identical over 7 bases. The CDR3 runs to 14 residues. Germline V gene lookup returns CDR1 DFQATT and CDR2 SNEGSKA (reference sequence). The ends lost 3 bases at V and 0 bases at J; junction bases unmatched: 4. CDR3 nucleotides: TGCAGTGCTAGCAAGGGACAGTACCAAGAGACCCAGTACTTA. This gives the protein CSASKGQYQETQYL.

This clonotype appeared many times. The CDR3 loop reads CASSLELAGTEQFF. The CDR3 DNA is TGCGCCAGCAGCCTGGAGCTAGCGGGTACGGAGCAGTTCTTC. V gene TRBV10-1 combines with J gene TRBJ2-1, with 8 positions matching TRBD2. V shed 6 bases and J 10 bases; nucleotides not matched to a gene: 11. Germline V gives CDR1 WNHNN, CDR2 SYGVQD (reference sequence). The CDR3 is 14 amino acids.